This TCR beta chain was identified in a study of T-cell memory formation after mild COVID-19. Study-level points and caveats: Day 15 to 85 contractors were CD4/CD8 balanced; later expanders leaned CD4+. For contracting clones, CD4+ ones sat mainly in CM and EM, CD8+ in EMRA.

MiXCR, run by TCRdb on the 5' RACE reads, gives a single entry per CDR3 protein. The data show about 130,000 distinct CDR3 sequences, less than 6.5% seen once. Trimming removed 2 bases at V and 6 bases at J, with 17 bases between. Germline V gene sequence: CDR1 SGHTA, CDR2 FQGNSA. This CDR3 contains 16 residues. This clonotype has a count of ten or more. The antigen remains unidentified. The receptor comes from an adult woman who had mild COVID-19 (a few samples of this study predate the infection). Cell type and time point are not known. Sequencing used PBMCs or a T cell subset sorted from them (not recorded which). The genes are TRBV7-2 and TRBJ2-1; tentatively, D is TRBD1 (5 bases). CDR3 amino acids: CASSLRGLTRANEQFF. The CDR3 DNA sequence: TGTGCCAGCAGCTTAAGGGGCCTCACCAGGGCCAATGAGCAGTTCTTC.